Sequencing of this TCR beta chain was carried out in a study of CD8 T cells in ankylosing spondylitis. Notes on the study in general: Disease-linked clones were reportedly significantly enriched in matched ankylosing spondylitis synovial fluid. A number of the motif variants had already been described in reactive arthritis synovial fluid and blood. In peripheral blood, disease-linked CD8+ clones occurred at relatively low frequencies. A TCR beta motif of several highly homologous variants seemed to mark ankylosing spondylitis blood.

Between the trimmed V and J ends, which lost 4 bases and 6 bases, there was a span of 16 bases. Germline CDR1 SQVTM, CDR2 ANQGSEA. This CDR3 region has 13 residues. A few counts support this clonotype. As yet, its antigen is unknown. Quantitative 5'-RACE with molecular barcodes was used to make the TCR beta libraries. In TCRdb, the 5' RACE reads were re-called with MiXCR into one record per CDR3 protein. This table has some 330,000 distinct CDR3 sequences, less than 9.5% appearing once. The TCR originated in a male donor with ankylosing spondylitis. Sequencing used blood, either unsorted or a sorted T cell fraction (not recorded which). The chain employs TRBV29-1 and TRBJ2-7; D assignment may be TRBD1 or TRBD2 (5 bases each). The CDR3 DNA is TGCAGCGTTGTTTTTCCGGGACCGCGCGAGCAGTACTTC. Its translation is CSVVFPGPREQYF.